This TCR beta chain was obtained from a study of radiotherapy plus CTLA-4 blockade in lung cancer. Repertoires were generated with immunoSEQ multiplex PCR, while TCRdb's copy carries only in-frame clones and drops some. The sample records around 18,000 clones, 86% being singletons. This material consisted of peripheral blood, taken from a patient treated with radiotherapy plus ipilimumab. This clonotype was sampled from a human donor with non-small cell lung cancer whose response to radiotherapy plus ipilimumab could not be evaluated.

The CDR3 DNA reads TGCGCCAGCAGCCAAGCGAGGGCAGGGGGTGAGACTAATGAAAAACTGTTTTTT. This translates into CASSQARAGGETNEKLFF. This rearrangement joins TRBV4-1 to TRBJ1-4, with 7 bases that match TRBD1. Trimming cost V 1 base and J 2 bases; bases outside gene matches: 10. CDR1 is MGHRA and CDR2 is YSYEKL in the germline V gene. This CDR3 is built from 18 residues.